Listed here is a single T cell receptor beta chain. What it binds is not known. The data stem from a study of post-analysis software for immune sequencing data. Prepared libraries of TCR beta cDNA carried unique molecular identifiers. TCRdb analysed the PCR reads with MiXCR anew, one entry per CDR3 protein. There are about 820,000 distinct CDR3 sequences in the sample; roughly half occur only once, and 4% to 5.5% lies in the top ten. Study observations and caveats: When patients were compared with controls, about five TRBV segments were more frequent, TRBV5-6, TRBV5-1 and TRBV20-1 among them. Among multiple sclerosis patients, normalized Chao1 diversity was significantly below that of controls.

CDR1 MNHEY and CDR2 SVGAGI come from the germline V gene. The CDR3 runs to 15 residues. J lost 2 bases, V lost 6 bases, and 3 bases had no gene match. The chain has TRBV6-5 and TRBJ2-6, with 8 bases lining up with TRBD2. The sequence came from a girl aged 10-17 years with multiple sclerosis. The sample taken for sequencing was blood. The chain's CDR3 is CASSRGGTGANVLTF. The CDR3 DNA sequence: TGTGCCAGCAGCCGGGGGGGAACTGGGGCCAACGTCCTGACTTTC.